Presented here are 4 T cell receptor beta chains from one specimen sequenced in a study of CD8+CD57+ T cells in acquired aplastic anemia. For CDR3 and TCR beta VDJ profiling, genomic DNA was the template used. TCRdb processed the reads anew with MiXCR; each CDR3 protein has one entry. Of about 190,000 distinct CDR3 sequences in the sample, approximately 52% were seen once. The specimen sequenced was sorted CD4+, CD8+, or CD8+CD57+ T cells (not recorded which) from PBMCs. Source of these receptors: a human donor in good health, serving as a control.

Ten or more counts support this clonotype. The V gene is TRBV27, the J gene TRBJ2-7; a weak D match, TRBD2 (5 bases). The V gene's germline CDR1 is MNHEY and CDR2 SMNVEV (reference sequence). V dropped 6 bases and J dropped 3 bases, with 12 bases sitting between them. The CDR3 is 13 residues long. The CDR3 bases are TGTGCCAGCAGCTCCGAGGGCTACTACGAGCAGTACTTC. This translates into CASSSEGYYEQYF.

This clonotype has at least ten counts. The chain combines TRBV20-1 with TRBJ2-1; 9 bases line up with TRBD2. CDR3 length: 14 amino acids. CDR1 is DFQATT and CDR2 is SNEGSKA in the germline V gene (reference sequence). With V trimmed by 6 bases and J by 8 bases, 11 bases remained unmatched. The CDR3 DNA is TGCAGTGCGGCGGGGGGGGTCCGTGAGTATGAGCAGTTCTTC. The encoded protein is CSAAGGVREYEQFF.

Regarding this clonotype: The CDR3 does not close with the conserved phenylalanine or tryptophan, likely indicating a read error. V gene TRBV7-7 combines with J gene TRBJ2-5; 8 positions agree with TRBD1. Germline V gene lookup returns CDR1 SSHAT and CDR2 FNYEAQ (reference sequence). The CDR3 runs 13 residues. The chain's CDR3 is CASGPTGGETQYL. The CDR3 DNA is TGTGCTAGCGGCCCCACAGGGGGAGAGACCCAGTACCTC.

This chain uses TRBV29-1 with TRBJ1-5, with D possibly TRBD1 on 5 matching bases. Germline V gives CDR1 SQVTM, CDR2 ANQGSEA. This CDR3 spans 14 amino acids. Trimming pared 5 bases from V and 2 bases from J, leaving 13 bases between. CDR3 nucleotide sequence: TGCAGCGTTAGGGACGTGAGTGGCAATCAGCCCCAGCATTTT. Its protein is CSVRDVSGNQPQHF.